Detailed here is one TCR beta chain. The data originate from a study of blood T cell repertoires in COVID-19. J was trimmed by 4 bases and V by 7 bases; bases with no gene match: 1. The CDR3 has 13 amino acids. Profiling relied on immunoSEQ multiplex PCR, and the TCRdb table lists in-frame clones only, not all of them. This table has under 70,000 clones, 70% to 80% appearing once. The receptor was derived from a man aged 55 to 70 with acute or convalescent COVID-19. The chain couples TRBV23-1 to TRBJ2-5, with 12 bases fitting TRBD2. TRBV23-1 is treated as an ORF (open reading frame) with a function not yet certain. The sample taken for sequencing was peripheral blood. CDR3 amino acids: CASTLAGGETQYF. CDR3 DNA: TGCGCCAGCACACTAGCGGGAGGAGAGACCCAGTACTTC.